This T cell receptor (beta chain) was captured by sequencing in a study of T-cell reconstitution after alpha-beta-depleted transplantation in children. Researchers prepared the TCRbeta library using unique molecular identifiers, the study reports. TCRdb called the PCR reads again in MiXCR, with one record for every CDR3 protein. The table records around 380,000 distinct CDR3 sequences, around 9.9% of them present only once. The CDR3 consists of 14 residues. The V end lost 1 base, the J end lost 5 bases, and 13 bases lay between the germline ends. The germline V gene has CDR1 SQVTM and CDR2 ANQGSEA. Sequenced here: PBMCs from the stem cell graft donor, sampled from the stem cell graft. V and J are TRBV29-1 and TRBJ2-3; possibly TRBD1 for D (6 bases). This TCR was recovered from a human donor who donated a stem cell graft to a child with acute myeloid leukemia. CDR3: CSVEGTVDGDTQYF. The CDR3 bases are TGCAGCGTTGAAGGGACAGTGGATGGAGATACGCAGTATTTT.